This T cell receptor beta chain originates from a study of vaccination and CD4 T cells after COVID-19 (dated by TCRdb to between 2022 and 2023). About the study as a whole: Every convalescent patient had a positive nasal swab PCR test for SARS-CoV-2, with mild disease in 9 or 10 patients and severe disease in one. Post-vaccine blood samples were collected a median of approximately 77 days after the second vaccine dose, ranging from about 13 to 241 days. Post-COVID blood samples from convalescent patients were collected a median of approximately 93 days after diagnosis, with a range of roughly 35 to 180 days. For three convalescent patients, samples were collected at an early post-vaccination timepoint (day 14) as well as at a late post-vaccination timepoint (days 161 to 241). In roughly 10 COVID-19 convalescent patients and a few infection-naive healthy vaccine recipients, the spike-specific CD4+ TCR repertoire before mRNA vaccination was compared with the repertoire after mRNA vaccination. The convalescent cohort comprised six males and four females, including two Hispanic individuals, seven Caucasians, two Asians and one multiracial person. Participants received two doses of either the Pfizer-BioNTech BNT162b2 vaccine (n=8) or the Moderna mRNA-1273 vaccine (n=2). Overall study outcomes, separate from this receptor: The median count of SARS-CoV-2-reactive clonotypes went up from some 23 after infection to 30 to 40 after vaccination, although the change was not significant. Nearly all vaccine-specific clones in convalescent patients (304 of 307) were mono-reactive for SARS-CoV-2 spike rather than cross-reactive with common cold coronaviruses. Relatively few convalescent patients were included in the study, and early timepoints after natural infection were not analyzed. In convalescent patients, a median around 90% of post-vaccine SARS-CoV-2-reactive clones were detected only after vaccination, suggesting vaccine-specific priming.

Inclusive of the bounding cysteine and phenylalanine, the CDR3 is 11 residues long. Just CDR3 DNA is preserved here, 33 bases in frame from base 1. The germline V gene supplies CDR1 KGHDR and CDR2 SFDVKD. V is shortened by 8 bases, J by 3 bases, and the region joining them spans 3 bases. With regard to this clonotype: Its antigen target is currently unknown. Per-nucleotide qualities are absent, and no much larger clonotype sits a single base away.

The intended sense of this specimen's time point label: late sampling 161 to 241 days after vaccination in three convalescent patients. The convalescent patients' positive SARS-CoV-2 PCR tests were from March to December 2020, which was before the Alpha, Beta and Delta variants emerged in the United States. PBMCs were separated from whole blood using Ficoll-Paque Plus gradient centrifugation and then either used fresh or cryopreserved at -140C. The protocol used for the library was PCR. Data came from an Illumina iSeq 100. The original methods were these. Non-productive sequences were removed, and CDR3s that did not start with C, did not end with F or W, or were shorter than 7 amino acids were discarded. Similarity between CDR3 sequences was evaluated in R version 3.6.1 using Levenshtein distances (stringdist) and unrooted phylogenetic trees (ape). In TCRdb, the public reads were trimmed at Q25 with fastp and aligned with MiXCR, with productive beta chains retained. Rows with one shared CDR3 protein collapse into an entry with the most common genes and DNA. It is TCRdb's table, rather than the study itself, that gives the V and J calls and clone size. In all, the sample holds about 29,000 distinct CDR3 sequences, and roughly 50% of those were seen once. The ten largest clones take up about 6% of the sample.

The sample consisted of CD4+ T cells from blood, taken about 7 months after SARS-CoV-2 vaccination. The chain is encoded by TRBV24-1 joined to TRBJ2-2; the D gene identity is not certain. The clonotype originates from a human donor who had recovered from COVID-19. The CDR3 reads CATTDTGELFF. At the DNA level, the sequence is TGTGCCACCACCGACACCGGGGAGCTGTTTTTT.